Listed here is a single T cell receptor beta chain. Its antigen specificity is not known. Base quality data are lacking; no much larger clone is found one base away. This entry belongs to a study of shared T cell receptors in the human thymus (dated by TCRdb to the early 2020s). Context from the whole study: The study examined how self-reactive, shared T-cell receptor alpha chains are generated in the human thymus.

The germline V gene encodes CDR1 KGHSY and CDR2 FQNENV. From the cysteine up to the phenylalanine, the CDR3 has a length of 17 residues. Left in the record is the CDR3 DNA by itself, 51 bases read in frame from the first base. V and J are truncated by 7 bases and 0 bases respectively, leaving an intervening sequence of 19 bases. Library prep was done by the immunoSEQ multiplex PCR assay. The table comes from immuneACCESS by way of TCRdb, which keeps in-frame sequences with V and J called. Part of the clones is missing from these tables; in studies checked, under half for an unresolved V gene and the rest for unknown reasons. In this sample the table shows some 700,000 clones, 70% to 90% of which occur a single time. The ten largest clones represent approximately 0.01% of the sample. These data were also reused for a study on human thymus T cells. The second study, in turn, reports: Donors were immunologically healthy infants undergoing open corrective cardiac surgery for congenital heart defects in Finland. Thymus tissue was obtained as surgical resects removed during corrective cardiac surgery. V and J gene segment usage appeared biased in both thymic and peripheral blood repertoires. According to the related research, thymic TCR repertoires were highly overlapping among unrelated individuals. The study characterized TCR alpha and beta repertoires from about 8 infant thymus samples and a few related peripheral blood samples. Donor ages ranged from roughly 7 to 250 days, and the cohort comprised five or six male and a couple of female infants. Thymocytes were freed from the tissue by mechanical means and kept at -70 degrees C as pellets of roughly 9-30 million cells. A QIAsymphony instrument was used to extract genomic DNA from frozen cell pellets. The immunoSEQ multiplex PCR assay was used to amplify the TCRB and TCRAD loci from a standardized amount of quality-controlled genomic DNA. The amplicons spanned the V(D)J region and were long enough to cover the CDR3 and allow V and J genes to be identified. Amplicon sequencing was performed on an Illumina platform through the commercial immunoSEQ service. Corrections for primer bias and sequencing errors followed previously described methods, while TCRAD and TCRB definitions were based on the IMGT database. The repertoires were analysed using immunoSEQ Analyzer 3.0 and VDJTools for basic statistics, V/J segment usage, diversity estimates, rarefaction and pairwise overlap. Diversity was estimated with Chao1, ChaoE, Efron-Thisted, Shannon and inverse Simpson indices, and also on datasets down-sampled to the smallest sample. Repertoire overlap was determined by strict matching of CDR3 nucleotide sequence, V gene and J gene, and Jaccard-based multidimensional scaling clustering was applied. On average, roughly 810,000 unique TCRB clonotypes were obtained from thymus samples, compared with about 84,000 from blood samples.

Recombination connected TRBV16 to TRBJ1-3; too little of a D gene remains to name it. The sequence was collected from a girl younger than two with a congenital heart defect. Donor details come from another sample of the same person, matched by shared clones. The sequenced sample consisted of thymocytes. CDR3 region: CASMVAGSKYSGNTIYF. The nucleotide sequence reads TGTGCCAGCATGGTTGCGGGCAGCAAGTACTCTGGAAACACCATATATTTT. Reference TRBV16 and TRBJ1-3 proteins supply the regions before and after the CDR3; the full variable domain is: GEEVAQTPKHLVRGEGQKAKLYCAPIKGHSYVFWYQQVLKNEFKFLISFQNENVFDETGMPKERFSAKCLPNSPCSLEIQATKLEDSAVYFCASMVAGSKYSGNTIYFGEGSWLTVV.